This section outlines one T cell receptor beta chain sequence together with its context. What it binds is not known. The data originate from a study of cytomegalovirus exposure and HLA in healthy donors. Across the whole study: Earlier findings included about 120 million unique TCR beta sequences obtained from about 179 million T cells. Early released data had approximately 86 million unique TCRs, all coming from HLA-typed donors. Findings of the study overall: What TCR beta sequences reportedly achieved was accurate prediction of HLA-A and HLA-B alleles in most subjects. An analysis that was carried out later associated approximately 15,000 TCR beta sequences with HLA alleles at 0.05 false discovery rate.

Primers: 60 Vbeta forward and 13 Jbeta reverse. Libraries were prepared by immunoSEQ multiplex PCR; TCRdb keeps only in-frame clonotypes and omits some of them. The data hold about 120,000 clones, with 77% observed a single time. This TCR derives from a man aged 18 to 30 in good health and CMV-seropositive. Source material: PBMCs.

CDR3 region: CAWSPEVSNEQFF. The CDR3 DNA reads TGTGCCTGGAGTCCCGAGGTCAGCAATGAGCAGTTCTTC. The rearrangement uses TRBV30 and TRBJ2-1; no clear D gene. The V end lost 2 bases, the J end lost 6 bases, and 11 bases lay between the germline ends. The germline V gene encodes CDR1 GTSNPN and CDR2 SVGIG (reference sequence). The CDR3 is 13 amino acids.